The 27 T cell receptor beta chains below were found in one sample sequenced in a study of T cells after yellow fever vaccination (dated by TCRdb to between 2018 and 2020). The library was made by 5' RACE. The run used an Illumina HiSeq 2500. The raw public data were reprocessed by TCRdb itself: fastp quality trimming at Q25, MiXCR clonotype calling, in-frame beta chains only. Each CDR3 protein gets just one entry, which takes the most common genes and DNA from the rows behind it. For this sample the table gives around 530,000 distinct CDR3 sequences, of which roughly 17% were detected only once. The ten largest clones capture roughly 17% of the sample. The sample's treatment or condition label, decoded: live attenuated yellow fever vaccine strain. The sequenced sample was PBMCs, obtained about 5 days after the first yellow fever vaccination. Receptors were obtained from a man aged 18 to 29 who received the YFV17D yellow fever vaccine.

The V and J genes are TRBV10-3 and TRBJ1-5; D is unclear. V was pared by 4 bases and J by 2 bases, with 9 bases between. The CDR3 loop spans 14 amino acids. Germline lookup yields CDR1 ENHRY and CDR2 SYGVKD. This chain's CDR3 is CAISGEFGNQPQHF. CDR3 coding DNA: TGTGCCATCAGTGGGGAGTTCGGCAATCAGCCCCAGCATTTT.

This clonotype was seen repeatedly, ten times or more. J is TRBJ1-6 and V is TRBV7-3; possible D gene TRBD1, 5 bases. This CDR3 comprises 13 residues. Trimming took off 2 bases at V and 10 bases at J, with 9 bases between the two ends. In germline, CDR1 is SGHTA, CDR2 FQGTGA. The CDR3 sequence is CASSLQGGSPLHF. CDR3 DNA sequence: TGTGCCAGCAGCTTACAGGGTGGGTCACCCCTCCACTTT.

This clonotype showed up just a few times. This chain joins TRBV5-1 and TRBJ1-1; D is unresolved. V lost 7 bases to trimming and J lost 3 bases, with 7 bases between them. Germline-derived CDR1 and CDR2 are SGHRS and YFSETQ. The CDR3 has 11 residues. The CDR3 bases are TGCGCCAGCCCCCGGGACACTGAAGCTTTCTTT. This encodes CASPRDTEAFF.

This clonotype was seen many times. The V and J genes are TRBV6-1 and TRBJ2-1; the match to TRBD2 covers 12 bases. Germline V gene data show CDR1 as MNHNS and CDR2 as SASEGT. V was clipped by 7 bases and J by 4 bases; unmatched bases: 5. The CDR3 is 15 amino acids. The chain's CDR3 is CASKLAGGSYNEQFF. In nucleotides, the CDR3 is TGTGCCAGCAAGCTAGCGGGGGGGAGTTACAATGAGCAGTTCTTC.

The rearrangement joins TRBV4-1 to TRBJ2-7; 7 bases align to TRBD2. V shed 0 bases, J shed 2 bases, and the junction held 10 bases outside the gene matches. This CDR3 comprises 17 residues. Per the germline V gene, CDR1 is MGHRA and CDR2 is YSYEKL. The CDR3 spells CASSQESGRGFAYEQYV. The CDR3 DNA sequence: TGCGCCAGCAGCCAAGAATCCGGGCGGGGGTTCGCCTACGAGCAGTACGTC.

In this sample, this clonotype turned up many times. The chain uses TRBV5-1 and TRBJ1-2, with 9 positions matching TRBD1. V trimming: 4 bases; J trimming: 4 bases; junction bases outside the gene matches: 5. This CDR3 is built from 14 residues. The germline CDR1 and CDR2 sequences are SGHRS and YFSETQ. The CDR3 loop reads CASSEGQGTYGYTF. As DNA, the CDR3 is TGCGCCAGCAGCGAGGGACAGGGAACCTATGGCTACACCTTC.

This clonotype came up a few times. This chain connects TRBV5-1 to TRBJ2-7; the D gene is possibly TRBD1 (6 bases). CDR1 SGHRS and CDR2 YFSETQ come from the germline V gene. V lost 7 bases and J 6 bases, leaving 17 bases between the germline ends. The CDR3 is 13 residues long. The CDR3 sequence is CASGRQDSGEQYF. As DNA, the CDR3 is TGCGCCAGCGGCCGACAGGATAGTGGCGAGCAGTACTTC.

The chain recombines TRBV20-1 with TRBJ1-2, with unresolved D. Germline CDR1 reads DFQATT; CDR2 reads SNEGSKA (reference sequence). This CDR3 has 12 residues. Trimming pared 0 bases from V and 8 bases from J, leaving 10 bases between. CDR3 amino acids: CSARDMLVGYTF. In DNA, the CDR3 is TGCAGTGCTAGAGATATGCTGGTAGGCTACACCTTC.

The rearrangement links TRBV2 to TRBJ2-7; D gene unclear. The CDR3 has 14 amino acids. CDR1 and CDR2 from the germline V gene are SNHLY and FYNNEI. The V and J ends lost 4 bases and 4 bases respectively, with 14 bases between them. The CDR3 nucleotides read TGTGCCAGCAGTGTAATCGATAGATCGTACGAGCAGTACGTC. This translates into CASSVIDRSYEQYV.

This clonotype was recorded many times. The J gene is TRBJ2-1, the V gene TRBV7-2; 7 nucleotides agree with TRBD1. Germline trimming cut 5 bases from V and 9 bases from J; bases unmatched to any gene: 7. This CDR3 is 13 amino acids long. Germline V gene sequence: CDR1 SGHTA, CDR2 FQGNSA. The CDR3 DNA reads TGTGCCAGCAGCCGAGGACAGGTTGGTGAGCAGTTCTTC. Protein sequence: CASSRGQVGEQFF.

Only a few counts were recorded for this clonotype. The chain uses TRBV7-2 and TRBJ1-5, with D perhaps TRBD1 (6 bases). The V and J ends lost 4 bases and 4 bases respectively, with 14 bases between them. CDR3 size: 15 residues. From germline, CDR1 is SGHTA and CDR2 FQGNSA. Written as DNA, the CDR3 is TGTGCCAGCAGCTCGGTCGGACAGATGAATCAGCCCCAGCATTTT. Translation gives CASSSVGQMNQPQHF.

This clonotype was counted only a few times. The chain is built from TRBV27 and TRBJ1-4; D possibly corresponds to TRBD1 (5 bases). The CDR3 has 13 residues. The germline gives CDR1 MNHEY, CDR2 SMNVEV (reference sequence). Trimming shortened V by 7 bases and J by 8 bases, and 14 bases separated the two germline ends. The CDR3 spells CASTSLGGEKLFF. The CDR3 DNA follows: TGTGCCAGCACCTCCCTGGGGGGGGAAAAACTGTTTTTT.

This clonotype was seen at least ten times. The J gene is TRBJ2-5, the V gene TRBV3-1, with D unclear. The CDR3 extends over 12 amino acids. The germline V gene has CDR1 LGHDT and CDR2 YNNKEL (reference sequence). V lost 5 bases, J lost 5 bases, and 9 bases lay in between. CDR3 region: CASSSVRETQYF. The CDR3 DNA reads as TGTGCCAGCAGCTCCGTGCGGGAGACCCAGTACTTC.

The rearrangement uses TRBV12-3 or TRBV12-4 and TRBJ2-2; TRBD2 matches 11 bases. This CDR3 has 17 amino acids. V dropped 6 bases and J dropped 3; count of bases not matched to a gene: 9. The CDR3 here is CASSPLAGGGDTGELFF. The CDR3 nucleotides read TGTGCCAGCAGCCCGTTAGCGGGGGGGGGAGACACCGGGGAGCTGTTTTTT.

V gene TRBV20-1 combines with J gene TRBJ2-6, with TRBD1 matching over 9 bases. Germline-derived CDR1 and CDR2 are DFQATT and SNEGSKA (reference sequence). The V and J ends lost 6 bases and 4 bases, in that order; junction bases with no gene match: 4. The CDR3 is 14 residues long. The CDR3 nucleotides read TGCAGTGCAGGACAGGGGAACGGGGCCAACGTCCTGACTTTC. Its translation: CSAGQGNGANVLTF.

This clonotype showed up many times. The V gene is TRBV30, the J gene TRBJ2-3; D is tentatively TRBD1 or TRBD2 (6 bases each). Germline loops: CDR1 GTSNPN, CDR2 SVGIG (reference sequence). The V and J ends lost 1 base and 6 bases respectively, with 14 bases between them. The CDR3 has 14 amino acids. This CDR3 is CAWSAGAVPDTQYF. In nucleotides, the CDR3 is TGTGCCTGGAGTGCGGGGGCAGTCCCCGATACGCAGTATTTT.

The CDR3 bases are TGTGCCAGCAGCGCATCCCCGGGCTCCCTGAGCACAGATACGCAGTATTTT. Its protein product is CASSASPGSLSTDTQYF. The chain couples TRBV9 to TRBJ2-3; no definite D call. CDR1 SGDLS and CDR2 YYNGEE come from the germline V gene. The CDR3 spans 17 residues. Trimming took off 3 bases at V and 0 bases at J, with 17 bases between the two ends.

This chain connects TRBV6-1 to TRBJ1-2; possible D gene TRBD1, 5 bases. V was trimmed by 6 bases and J by 0 bases, leaving 14 bases between them. Germline values: CDR1 MNHNS, CDR2 SASEGT. The CDR3 spans 15 residues. The CDR3 spells CASRTGGAANYGYTF. The CDR3 bases are TGTGCCAGCAGGACGGGTGGGGCAGCTAACTATGGCTACACCTTC.

This clonotype was seen a handful of times. V gene TRBV12-3 or TRBV12-4 combines with J gene TRBJ2-7; TRBD1 aligns across 11 bases. The CDR3 loop spans 13 amino acids. The V and J ends lost 8 bases and 5 bases, in that order; junction bases with no gene match: 5. CDR3 region: CASRDRGFNEQYF. The CDR3 nucleotides read TGTGCCAGCCGGGACAGGGGGTTCAACGAGCAGTACTTC.

J is TRBJ2-1 and V is TRBV12-3 or TRBV12-4; 11 nucleotides align to TRBD2. This CDR3 region has 16 residues. With V trimmed by 2 bases and J by 5 bases, 5 bases remained unmatched. The DNA of the CDR3 is TGTGCCAGCAGTTTAATCGGGACTAGCGGCCACAATGAGCAGTTCTTC. It yields the protein CASSLIGTSGHNEQFF.

Notes on this clonotype: One end of the junction is discordant with germline, which a read error may explain. The chain recombines TRBV9 with TRBJ1-2, with 8 bases that match TRBD1. The CDR3 runs 16 residues. Germline V gene data show CDR1 as SGDLS and CDR2 as YYNGEE. The CDR3 sequence is CASSVPGQEALHGSTF. CDR3 DNA sequence: TGTGCCAGCAGCGTACCGGGACAGGAAGCCCTACATGGCTCCACCTTC. The full variable domain, in which reference TRBV9 and TRBJ1-2 provide the parts outside the CDR3, is DSGVTQTPKHLITATGQRVTLRCSPRSGDLSVYWYQQSLDQGLQFLIQYYNGEERAKGNILERFSAQQFPDLHSELNLSSLELGDSALYFCASSVPGQEALHGSTFGSGTRLTVV.

The chain couples TRBV5-1 to TRBJ2-5, with 7 positions matching TRBD2. V was clipped by 4 bases and J by 5 bases; unmatched bases: 8. CDR3 length: 14 residues. CDR1 is SGHRS, CDR2 YFSETQ, per germline. In nucleotides, the CDR3 is TGCGCCAGCAGCCCTGGGAGGGGCAGCGAGACCCAGTACTTC. This translates into CASSPGRGSETQYF.

The CDR3 DNA sequence: TGTGCCAGCAGCACGACCGGGACAGGGAATCCCGGGGAGCTGTTTTTT. Amino acids: CASSTTGTGNPGELFF. The chain combines TRBV11-2 with TRBJ2-2, with 9 positions matching TRBD1. The CDR3 loop spans 16 amino acids. Per the germline V gene, CDR1 is SGHAT and CDR2 is FQNNGV. J lost 6 bases, V lost 5 bases, and 10 bases had no gene match. Combining the CDR3 with reference TRBV11-2 and TRBJ2-2 gives the whole variable domain EAGVAQSPRYKIIEKRQSVAFWCNPISGHATLYWYQQILGQGPKLLIQFQNNGVVDDSQLPKDRFSAERLKGVDSTLKIQPAKLEDSAVYLCASSTTGTGNPGELFFGEGSRLTVL.

The chain uses TRBV6-1 and TRBJ1-5; no definite D call. The CDR3 is made up of 14 amino acids. V was clipped by 4 bases and J by 0 bases, with 7 bases between them. In germline, CDR1 is MNHNS, CDR2 SASEGT. CDR3 sequence (DNA): TGTGCCAGCAGTGGAATGTATAGCAATCAGCCCCAGCATTTT. Protein sequence: CASSGMYSNQPQHF.

The sample holds a few counts of this clonotype. V usage is TRBV18 and J usage is TRBJ2-3; D not resolved. Per germline, CDR1 KGHSH and CDR2 LQKENI. V was clipped by 2 bases and J by 6 bases, with 12 bases between them. The CDR3 consists of 14 residues. CDR3: CASSPFSEVDTQYF. CDR3 bases: TGTGCCAGCTCACCATTTTCCGAAGTGGATACGCAGTATTTT.

V is TRBV7-3 and J is TRBJ2-4; 11 bases are shared with TRBD2. The CDR3 runs to 19 residues. The ends lost 0 bases at V and 9 bases at J; junction bases unmatched: 16. From germline, CDR1 is SGHTA and CDR2 FQGTGA. The CDR3 DNA sequence: TGTGCCAGCAGCTTAACAGGCTCTTTGACTAGCGGGGCGGGAAGCATTCAGTACTTC. Translation: CASSLTGSLTSGAGSIQYF.

The rearrangement links TRBV15 to TRBJ2-2; D remains unclear. The germline V gene encodes CDR1 LNHNV and CDR2 YYDKDF (reference sequence). This CDR3 is 11 amino acids long. The CDR3 region is CAAARTGELFF. CDR3 DNA sequence: TGTGCGGCGGCACGCACCGGGGAGCTGTTTTTT.